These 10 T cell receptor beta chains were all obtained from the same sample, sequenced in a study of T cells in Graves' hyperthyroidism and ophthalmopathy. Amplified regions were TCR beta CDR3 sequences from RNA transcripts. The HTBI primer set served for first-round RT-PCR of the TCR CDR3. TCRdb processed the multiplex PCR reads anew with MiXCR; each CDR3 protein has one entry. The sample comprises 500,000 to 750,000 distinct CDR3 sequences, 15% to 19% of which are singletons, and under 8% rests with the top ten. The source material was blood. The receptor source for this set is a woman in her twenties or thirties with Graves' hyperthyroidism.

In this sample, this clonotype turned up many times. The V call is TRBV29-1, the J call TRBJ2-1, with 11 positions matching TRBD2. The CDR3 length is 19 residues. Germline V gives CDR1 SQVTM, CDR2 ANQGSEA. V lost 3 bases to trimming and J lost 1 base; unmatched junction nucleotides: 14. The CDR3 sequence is CSVERISTGTSGSYNEQFF. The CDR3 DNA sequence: TGCAGCGTTGAGAGGATTTCGACTGGGACTAGCGGTTCCTACAATGAGCAGTTCTTC.

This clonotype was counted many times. CDR3 nucleotides: TGTGCCAGCAGCTTAGCGCGGGACAGGGCCCTCGGCGAGCAGTACTTC. Translation: CASSLARDRALGEQYF. V is TRBV7-2 and J is TRBJ2-7; 9 bases are a match to TRBD1. V shed 0 bases, J shed 6 bases, and the junction held 9 bases outside the gene matches. The CDR3 spans 16 residues. CDR1 is SGHTA and CDR2 is FQGNSA in the germline V gene.

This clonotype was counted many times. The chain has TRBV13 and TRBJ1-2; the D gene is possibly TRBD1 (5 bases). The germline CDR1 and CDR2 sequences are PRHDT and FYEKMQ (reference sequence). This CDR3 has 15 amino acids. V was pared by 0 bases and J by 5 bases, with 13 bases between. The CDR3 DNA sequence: TGTGCCAGCAGCTTAGGAGGGGACCGGGCTTATGGCTACACCTTC. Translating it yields CASSLGGDRAYGYTF. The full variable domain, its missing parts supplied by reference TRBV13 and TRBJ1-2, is AAGVIQSPRHLIKEKRETATLKCYPIPRHDTVYWYQQGPGQDPQFLISFYEKMQSDKGSIPDRFSAQQFSDYHSELNMSSLELGDSALYFCASSLGGDRAYGYTFGSGTRLTVV.

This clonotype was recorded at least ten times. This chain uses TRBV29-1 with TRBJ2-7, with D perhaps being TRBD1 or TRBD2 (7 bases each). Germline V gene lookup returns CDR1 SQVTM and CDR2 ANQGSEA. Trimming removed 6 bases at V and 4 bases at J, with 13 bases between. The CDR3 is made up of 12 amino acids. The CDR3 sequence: CSVRQGGYEQYF. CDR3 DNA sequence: TGCAGCGTCCGACAGGGAGGGTACGAGCAGTACTTC.

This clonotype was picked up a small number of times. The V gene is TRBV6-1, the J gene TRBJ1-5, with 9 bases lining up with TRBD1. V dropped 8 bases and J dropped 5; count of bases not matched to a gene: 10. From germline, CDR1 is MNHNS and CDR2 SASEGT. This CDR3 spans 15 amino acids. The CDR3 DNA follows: TGTGCCAGCCAACCGGTGGACAGGGGCTATCAGCCCCAGCATTTT. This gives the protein CASQPVDRGYQPQHF.

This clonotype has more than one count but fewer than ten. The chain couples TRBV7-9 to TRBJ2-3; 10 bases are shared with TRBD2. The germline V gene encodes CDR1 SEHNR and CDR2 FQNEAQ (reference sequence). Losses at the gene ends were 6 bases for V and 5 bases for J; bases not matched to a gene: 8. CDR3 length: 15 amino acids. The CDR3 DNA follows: TGTGCCAGCAGGGAGCGGGAGGGCTGGGGAGATACGCAGTATTTT. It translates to CASREREGWGDTQYF.

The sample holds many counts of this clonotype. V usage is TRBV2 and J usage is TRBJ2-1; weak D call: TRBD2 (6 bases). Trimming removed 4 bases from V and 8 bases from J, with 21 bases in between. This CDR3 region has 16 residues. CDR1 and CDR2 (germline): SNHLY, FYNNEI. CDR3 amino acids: CASSGGVATRSDEQFF. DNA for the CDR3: TGTGCCAGCAGTGGGGGGGTGGCCACCCGGTCGGATGAGCAGTTCTTC. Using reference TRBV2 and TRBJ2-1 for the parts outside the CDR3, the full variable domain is EPEVTQTPSHQVTQMGQEVILRCVPISNHLYFYWYRQILGQKVEFLVSFYNNEISEKSEIFDDQFSVERPDGSNFTLKIRSTKLEDSAMYFCASSGGVATRSDEQFFGPGTRLTVL.

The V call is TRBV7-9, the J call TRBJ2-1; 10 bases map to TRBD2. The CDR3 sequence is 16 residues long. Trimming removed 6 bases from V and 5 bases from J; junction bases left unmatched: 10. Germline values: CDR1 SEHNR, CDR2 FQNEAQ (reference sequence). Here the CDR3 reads CASRYGTSDPNNEQFF. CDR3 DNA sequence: TGTGCCAGCAGATATGGGACTAGCGACCCTAACAATGAGCAGTTCTTC.

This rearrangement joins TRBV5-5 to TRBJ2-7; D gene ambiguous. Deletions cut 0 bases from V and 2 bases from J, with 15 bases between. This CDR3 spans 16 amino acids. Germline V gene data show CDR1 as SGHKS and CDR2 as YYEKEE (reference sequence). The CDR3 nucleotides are TGTGCCAGCAGCTTGGCCGTAAGGGATTTACCCTACGAGCAGTACTTC. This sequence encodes CASSLAVRDLPYEQYF.

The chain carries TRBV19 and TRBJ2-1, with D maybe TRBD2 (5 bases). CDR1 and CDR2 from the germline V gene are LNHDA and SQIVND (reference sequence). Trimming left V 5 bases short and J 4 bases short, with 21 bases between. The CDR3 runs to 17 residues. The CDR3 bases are TGTGCCAGTAGTTCTATGTTTTGGAGGTCGGCTTACAATGAGCAGTTCTTC. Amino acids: CASSSMFWRSAYNEQFF.